This TCR beta chain was sequenced during a study of blood T cell repertoires in COVID-19. CDR3 length: 11 amino acids. Germline loops: CDR1 MDHEN, CDR2 SYDVKM. V lost 7 bases and J lost 6, with 7 bases in between. Sequenced by immunoSEQ multiplex PCR; TCRdb stores in-frame clones only, minus some. The profile shows some 100,000 clones, over 75% of them singletons. V is TRBV28 and J is TRBJ2-1, with D unclear. Sequencing input: peripheral blood. This receptor was obtained from a woman aged 60-75 years with acute or convalescent COVID-19. The CDR3 sequence: CASNFFNEQFF. The CDR3 nucleotides read TGTGCCAGCAACTTTTTCAATGAGCAGTTCTTC.